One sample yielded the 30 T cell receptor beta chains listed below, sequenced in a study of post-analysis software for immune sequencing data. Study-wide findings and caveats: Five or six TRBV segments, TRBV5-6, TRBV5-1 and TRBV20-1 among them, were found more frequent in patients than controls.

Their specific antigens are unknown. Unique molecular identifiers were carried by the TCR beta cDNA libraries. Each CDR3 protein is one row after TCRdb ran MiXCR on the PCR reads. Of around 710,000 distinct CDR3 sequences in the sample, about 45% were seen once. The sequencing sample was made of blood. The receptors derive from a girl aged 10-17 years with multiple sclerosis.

CDR3 sequence reads: CASSFVGLGFNEQFF. CDR3 in DNA: TGTGCCAGCAGTTTTGTGGGATTGGGTTTTAATGAGCAGTTCTTC. This sequence joins TRBV28 and TRBJ2-1, with D unclear. This CDR3 is 15 amino acids long. Trimming took 3 bases from V and 7 from J, leaving 16 bases between them. Germline lookup yields CDR1 MDHEN and CDR2 SYDVKM.

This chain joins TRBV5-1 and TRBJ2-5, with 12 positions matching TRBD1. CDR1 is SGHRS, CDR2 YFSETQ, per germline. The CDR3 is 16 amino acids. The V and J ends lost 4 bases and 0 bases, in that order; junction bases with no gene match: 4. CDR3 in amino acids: CASSPGQGAYQETQYF. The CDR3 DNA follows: TGCGCCAGCAGCCCGGGACAGGGGGCCTACCAAGAGACCCAGTACTTC.

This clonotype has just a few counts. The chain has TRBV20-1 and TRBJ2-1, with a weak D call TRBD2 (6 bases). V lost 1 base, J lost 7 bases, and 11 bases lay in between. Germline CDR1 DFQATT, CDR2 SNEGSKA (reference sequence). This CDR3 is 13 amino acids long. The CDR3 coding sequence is TGCAGTGCTAGAGGGCGGGATATTAATGAGCAGTTCTTC. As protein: CSARGRDINEQFF.

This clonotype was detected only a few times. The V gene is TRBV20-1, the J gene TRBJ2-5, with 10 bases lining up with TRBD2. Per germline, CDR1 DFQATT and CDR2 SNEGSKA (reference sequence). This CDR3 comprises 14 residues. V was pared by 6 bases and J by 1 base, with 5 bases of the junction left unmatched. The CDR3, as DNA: TGCAGTGCAGGCGGACTAGCGGTCCAAGAGACCCAGTACTTC. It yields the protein CSAGGLAVQETQYF.

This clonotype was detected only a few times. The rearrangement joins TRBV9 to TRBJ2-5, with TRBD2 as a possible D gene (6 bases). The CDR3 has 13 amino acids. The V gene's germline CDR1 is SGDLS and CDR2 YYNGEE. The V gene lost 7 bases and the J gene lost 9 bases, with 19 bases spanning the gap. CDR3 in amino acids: CASGRDSLGAQYF. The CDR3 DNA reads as TGTGCCAGCGGGCGGGACTCCCTAGGAGCCCAGTACTTC.

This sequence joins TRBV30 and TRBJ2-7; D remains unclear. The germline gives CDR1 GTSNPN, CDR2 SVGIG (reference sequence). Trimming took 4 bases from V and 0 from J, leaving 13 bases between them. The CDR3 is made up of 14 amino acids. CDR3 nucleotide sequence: TGTGCCTGGAAATGGGGTCTGGCCTCCTACGAGCAGTACTTC. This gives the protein CAWKWGLASYEQYF. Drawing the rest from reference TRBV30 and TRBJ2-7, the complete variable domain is SQTIHQWPATLVQPVGSPLSLECTVEGTSNPNLYWYRQAAGRGLQLLFYSVGIGQISSEVPQNLSASRPQDRQFILSSKKLLLSDSGFYLCAWKWGLASYEQYFGPGTRLTVT.

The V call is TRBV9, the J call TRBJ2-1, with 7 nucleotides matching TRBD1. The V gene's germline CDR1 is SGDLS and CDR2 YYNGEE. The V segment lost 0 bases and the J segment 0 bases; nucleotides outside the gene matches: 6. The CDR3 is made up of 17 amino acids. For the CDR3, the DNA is TGTGCCAGCAGCGTAGTGGGGACAGCGTACTCCTACAATGAGCAGTTCTTC. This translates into CASSVVGTAYSYNEQFF.

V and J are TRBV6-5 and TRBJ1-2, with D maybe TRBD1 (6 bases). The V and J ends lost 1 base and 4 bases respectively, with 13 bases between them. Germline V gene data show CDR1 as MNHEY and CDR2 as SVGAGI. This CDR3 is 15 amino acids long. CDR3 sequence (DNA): TGTGCCAGCAGTTACTGGGCAGGGGAGGGCTATGGCTACACCTTC. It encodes CASSYWAGEGYGYTF.

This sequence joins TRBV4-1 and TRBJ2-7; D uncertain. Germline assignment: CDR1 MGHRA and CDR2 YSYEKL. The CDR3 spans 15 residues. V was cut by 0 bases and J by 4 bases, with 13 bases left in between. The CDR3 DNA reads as TGCGCCAGCAGCCAAGAAACGGAGAAGGCTTACGAGCAGTACTTC. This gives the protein CASSQETEKAYEQYF.

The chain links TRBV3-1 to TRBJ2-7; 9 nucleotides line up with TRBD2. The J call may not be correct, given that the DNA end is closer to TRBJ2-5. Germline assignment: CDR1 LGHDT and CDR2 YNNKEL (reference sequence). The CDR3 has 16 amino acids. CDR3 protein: CASSQGALAGMETQYF. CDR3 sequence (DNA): TGTGCCAGCAGCCAAGGGGCACTAGCGGGTATGGAGACCCAGTACTTC.

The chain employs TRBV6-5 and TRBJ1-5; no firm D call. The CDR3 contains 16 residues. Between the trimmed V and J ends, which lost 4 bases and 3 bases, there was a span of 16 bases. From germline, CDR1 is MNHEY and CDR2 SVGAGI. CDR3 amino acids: CASSLTFQTTNQPQHF. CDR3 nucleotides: TGTGCCAGCAGTTTGACTTTTCAGACTACCAATCAGCCCCAGCATTTT.

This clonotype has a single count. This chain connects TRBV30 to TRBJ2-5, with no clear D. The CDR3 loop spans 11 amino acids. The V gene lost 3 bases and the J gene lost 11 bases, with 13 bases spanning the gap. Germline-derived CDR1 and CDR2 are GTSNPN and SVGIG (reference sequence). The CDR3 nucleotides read TGTGCCTGGAGGGGTGGGCAGGAGCAGTACTTC. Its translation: CAWRGGQEQYF. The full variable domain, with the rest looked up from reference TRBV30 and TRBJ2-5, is SQTIHQWPATLVQPVGSPLSLECTVEGTSNPNLYWYRQAAGRGLQLLFYSVGIGQISSEVPQNLSASRPQDRQFILSSKKLLLSDSGFYLCAWRGGQEQYFGPGTRLLVL.

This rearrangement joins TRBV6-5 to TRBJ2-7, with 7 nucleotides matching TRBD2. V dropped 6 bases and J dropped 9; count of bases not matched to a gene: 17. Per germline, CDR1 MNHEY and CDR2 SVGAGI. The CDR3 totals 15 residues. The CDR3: CASSPRGGSAMGQYF. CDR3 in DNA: TGTGCCAGCAGCCCCCGGGGCGGGAGTGCGATGGGGCAGTACTTC.

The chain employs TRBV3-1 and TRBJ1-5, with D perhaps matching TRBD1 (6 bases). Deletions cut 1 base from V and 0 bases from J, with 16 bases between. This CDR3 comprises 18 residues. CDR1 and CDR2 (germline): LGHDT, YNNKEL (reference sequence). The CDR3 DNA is TGTGCCAGCAGCCAAGGCGTCCCTAGGGGGAGTAGCAATCAGCCCCAGCATTTT. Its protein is CASSQGVPRGSSNQPQHF.

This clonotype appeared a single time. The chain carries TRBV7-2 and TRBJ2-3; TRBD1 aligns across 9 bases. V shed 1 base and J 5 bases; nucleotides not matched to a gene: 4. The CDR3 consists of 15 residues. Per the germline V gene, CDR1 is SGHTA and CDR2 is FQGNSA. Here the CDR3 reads CASSLVQGALDTQYF. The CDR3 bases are TGTGCCAGCAGCTTAGTACAGGGGGCCTTAGATACGCAGTATTTT.

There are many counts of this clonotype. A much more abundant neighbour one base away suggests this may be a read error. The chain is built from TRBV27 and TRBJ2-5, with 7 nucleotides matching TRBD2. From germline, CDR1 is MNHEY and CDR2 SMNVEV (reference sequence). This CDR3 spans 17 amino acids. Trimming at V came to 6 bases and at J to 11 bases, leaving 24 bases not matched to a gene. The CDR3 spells CASSPGGGPSTYNEQYF. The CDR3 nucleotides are TGTGCCAGCAGCCCGGGGGGAGGGCCGTCTACGTACAATGAGCAGTACTTC.

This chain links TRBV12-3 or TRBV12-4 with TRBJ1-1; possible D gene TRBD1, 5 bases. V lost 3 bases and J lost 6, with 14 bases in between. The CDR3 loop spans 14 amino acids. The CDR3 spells CASSFRDRNAEAFF. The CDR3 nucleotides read TGTGCCAGCAGTTTTCGGGACCGAAACGCTGAAGCTTTCTTT.

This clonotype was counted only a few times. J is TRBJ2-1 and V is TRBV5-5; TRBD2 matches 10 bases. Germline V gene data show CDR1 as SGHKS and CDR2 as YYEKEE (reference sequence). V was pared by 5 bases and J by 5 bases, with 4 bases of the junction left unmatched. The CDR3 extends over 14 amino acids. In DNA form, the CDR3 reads TGTGCCAGCAGTCCACTAGCGGGAAACAATGAGCAGTTCTTC. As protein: CASSPLAGNNEQFF. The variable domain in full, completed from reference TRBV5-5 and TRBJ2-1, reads DAGVTQSPTHLIKTRGQQVTLRCSPISGHKSVSWYQQVLGQGPQFIFQYYEKEERGRGNFPDRFSARQFPNYSSELNVNALLLGDSALYLCASSPLAGNNEQFFGPGTRLTVL.

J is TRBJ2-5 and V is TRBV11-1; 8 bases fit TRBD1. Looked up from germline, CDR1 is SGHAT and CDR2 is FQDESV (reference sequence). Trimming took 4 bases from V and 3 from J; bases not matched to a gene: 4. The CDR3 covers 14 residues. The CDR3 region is CASSWPGGEETQYF. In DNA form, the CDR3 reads TGTGCCAGCAGCTGGCCAGGGGGCGAAGAGACCCAGTACTTC.

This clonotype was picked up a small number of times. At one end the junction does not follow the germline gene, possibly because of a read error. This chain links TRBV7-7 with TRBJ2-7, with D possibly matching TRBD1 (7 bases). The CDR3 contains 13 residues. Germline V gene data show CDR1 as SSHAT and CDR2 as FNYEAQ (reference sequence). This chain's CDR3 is CASSLAQGGEQYF. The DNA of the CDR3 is TGTGCTAGCAGCTTAGCCCAGGGGGGCGAGCAGTACTTC.

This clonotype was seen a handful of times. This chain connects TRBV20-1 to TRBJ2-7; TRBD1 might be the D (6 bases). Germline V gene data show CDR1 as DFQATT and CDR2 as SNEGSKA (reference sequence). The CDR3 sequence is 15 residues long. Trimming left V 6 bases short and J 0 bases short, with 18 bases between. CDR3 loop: CSALVTRDTSYEQYF. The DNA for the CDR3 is TGCAGTGCCCTTGTGACTCGGGACACCTCCTACGAGCAGTACTTC.

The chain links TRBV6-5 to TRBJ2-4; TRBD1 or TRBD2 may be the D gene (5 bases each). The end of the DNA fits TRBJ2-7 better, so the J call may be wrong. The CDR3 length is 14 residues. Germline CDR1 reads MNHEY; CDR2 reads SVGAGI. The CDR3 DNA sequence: TGTGCCAGCAGTGACCCGGGACGGGTCTACGAGCAGTACTTC. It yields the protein CASSDPGRVYEQYF.

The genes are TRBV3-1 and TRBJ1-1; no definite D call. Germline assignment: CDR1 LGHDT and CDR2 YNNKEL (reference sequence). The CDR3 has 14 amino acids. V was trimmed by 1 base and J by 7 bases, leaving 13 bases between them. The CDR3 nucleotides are TGTGCCAGCAGCCAAGCCGGGAGGTTAAATGAAGCTTTCTTT. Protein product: CASSQAGRLNEAFF.

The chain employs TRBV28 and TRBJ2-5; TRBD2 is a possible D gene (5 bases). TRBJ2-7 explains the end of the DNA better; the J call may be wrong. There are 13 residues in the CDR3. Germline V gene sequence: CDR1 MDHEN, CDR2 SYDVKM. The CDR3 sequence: CASSWVGRYEQYF. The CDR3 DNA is TGTGCCAGCAGTTGGGTAGGGAGATACGAGCAGTACTTC.

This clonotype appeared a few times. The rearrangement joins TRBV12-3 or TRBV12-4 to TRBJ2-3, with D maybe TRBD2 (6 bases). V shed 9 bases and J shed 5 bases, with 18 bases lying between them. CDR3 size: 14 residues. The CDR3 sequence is CASSVLEGLDTQYF. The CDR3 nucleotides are TGTGCCAGTTCGGTACTGGAGGGCTTAGATACGCAGTATTTT.

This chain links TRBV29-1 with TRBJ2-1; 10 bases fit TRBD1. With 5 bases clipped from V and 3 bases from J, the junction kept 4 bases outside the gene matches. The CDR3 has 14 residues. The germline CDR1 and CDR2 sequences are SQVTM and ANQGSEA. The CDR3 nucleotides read TGCAGCGTTCTCGGACAGGGGGGCTACAATGAGCAGTTCTTC. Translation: CSVLGQGGYNEQFF.

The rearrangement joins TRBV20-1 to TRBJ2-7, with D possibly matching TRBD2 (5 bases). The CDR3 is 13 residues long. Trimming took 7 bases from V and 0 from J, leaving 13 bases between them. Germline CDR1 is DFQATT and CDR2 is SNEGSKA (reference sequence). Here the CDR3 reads CSVARMSSYEQYF. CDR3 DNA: TGCAGTGTAGCGAGGATGAGCTCCTACGAGCAGTACTTC.

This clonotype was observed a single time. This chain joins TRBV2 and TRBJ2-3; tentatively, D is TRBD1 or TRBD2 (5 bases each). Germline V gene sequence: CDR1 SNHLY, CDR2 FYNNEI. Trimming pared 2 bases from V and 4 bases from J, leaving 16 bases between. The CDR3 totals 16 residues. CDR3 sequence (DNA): TGTGCCAGCAGTGAAACCGGGGCCCCCGGATCAGATACGCAGTATTTT. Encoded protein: CASSETGAPGSDTQYF.

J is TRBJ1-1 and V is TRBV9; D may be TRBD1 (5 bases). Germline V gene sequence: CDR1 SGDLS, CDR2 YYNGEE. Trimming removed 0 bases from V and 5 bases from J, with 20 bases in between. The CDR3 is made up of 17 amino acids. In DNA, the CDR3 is TGTGCCAGCAGCGTAGGTCCGGGACGGGAAGGTTTTACTGAAGCTTTCTTT. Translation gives CASSVGPGREGFTEAFF.

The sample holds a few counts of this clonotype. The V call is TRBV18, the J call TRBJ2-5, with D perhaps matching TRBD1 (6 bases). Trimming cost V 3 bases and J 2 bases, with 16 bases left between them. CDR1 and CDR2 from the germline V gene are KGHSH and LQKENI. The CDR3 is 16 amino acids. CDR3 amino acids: CASSPLQGSRQETQYF. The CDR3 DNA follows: TGTGCCAGCTCACCTTTACAGGGATCCAGGCAAGAGACCCAGTACTTC.